Included here is one T cell receptor beta chain sequence, with context. In the authors' workflow: Estimation of nucleated cell counts was performed using reference gene primer amplification. Using immunoSEQ multiplex PCR, the repertoire was profiled, and TCRdb retains in-frame clones only, with some absent. D and trimming come from the DNA, and the V and J calls and clone size come from that table. The sample comprises around 180,000 clones, about 82% of which are singletons, and about 7% rests with the top ten. This record comes from a study of blood T cell repertoires in COVID-19. Study-level background: The United States, Italy and Spain were the sources of the acute and convalescent COVID-19 samples. Nucleic acid was either cDNA or gDNA, and it came from T cells, B-cell-depleted T cells, or PBMCs.

CDR3 length: 11 amino acids. With V trimmed by 5 bases and J by 11 bases, 3 bases remained unmatched. Germline V gives CDR1 SNHLY, CDR2 FYNNEI. This chain connects TRBV2 to TRBJ2-3; 8 bases align to TRBD1. The sequence derives from a man in his 70s with active or convalescent COVID-19. Sequencing input: peripheral blood. CDR3 DNA sequence: TGTGCCAGCAGTCCCGGGACAGGGCAGTATTTT. Residues: CASSPGTGQYF.